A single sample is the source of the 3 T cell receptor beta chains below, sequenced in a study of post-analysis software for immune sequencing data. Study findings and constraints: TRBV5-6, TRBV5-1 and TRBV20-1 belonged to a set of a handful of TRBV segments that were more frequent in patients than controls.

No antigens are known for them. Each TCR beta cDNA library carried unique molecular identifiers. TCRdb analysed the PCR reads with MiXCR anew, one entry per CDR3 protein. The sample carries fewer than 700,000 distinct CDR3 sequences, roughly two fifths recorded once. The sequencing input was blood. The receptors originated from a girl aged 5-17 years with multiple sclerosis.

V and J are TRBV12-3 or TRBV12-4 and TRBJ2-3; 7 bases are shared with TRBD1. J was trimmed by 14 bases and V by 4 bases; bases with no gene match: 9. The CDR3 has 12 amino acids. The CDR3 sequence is CASSSQTGARYF. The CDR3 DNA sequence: TGTGCCAGCAGTTCACAAACAGGGGCCCGGTATTTT.

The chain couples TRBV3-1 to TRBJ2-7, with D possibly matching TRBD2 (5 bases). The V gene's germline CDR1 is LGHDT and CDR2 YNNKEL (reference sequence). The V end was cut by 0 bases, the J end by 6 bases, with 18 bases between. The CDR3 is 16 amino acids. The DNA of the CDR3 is TGTGCCAGCAGCCAAGAAAAGAGGGCTAGCTCTGGCGAGCAGTACTTC. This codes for CASSQEKRASSGEQYF.

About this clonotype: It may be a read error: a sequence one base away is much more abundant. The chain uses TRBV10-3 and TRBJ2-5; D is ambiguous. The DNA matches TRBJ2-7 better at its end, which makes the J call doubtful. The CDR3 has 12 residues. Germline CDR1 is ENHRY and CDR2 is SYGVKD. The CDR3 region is CAFSVSGHEQYF. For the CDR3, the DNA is TGTGCCTTCAGTGTCAGTGGCCACGAGCAGTACTTC.